This T cell receptor (beta chain) was captured by sequencing in a study of identical twins. V was trimmed by 5 bases and J by 5 bases, leaving 15 bases between them. There are 15 residues in the CDR3. The germline V gene has CDR1 MNHNS and CDR2 SASEGT. TCRdb itself ran the 5' RACE reads through MiXCR, one entry per CDR3 protein. The sample lists about 240,000 distinct CDR3 sequences, over 9.5% occurring once. This clonotype was observed at least ten times. Its antigen is still unknown. Study conclusions and caveats: A partial confounding effect on zero-insertion analyses could come from invariant MAIT and iNKT cells. Twins' surplus sharing was weaker for beta out-of-frame sequences.

J is TRBJ2-2 and V is TRBV6-1; D perhaps matches TRBD1 (6 bases). The receptor's source is a man aged 50-60 years in good health. Sequenced sample: memory T cells sorted from blood. The CDR3 protein is CASSRTTTGTGELFF. CDR3 nucleotides: TGTGCCAGCAGTCGCACCACTACAGGGACCGGGGAGCTGTTTTTT.